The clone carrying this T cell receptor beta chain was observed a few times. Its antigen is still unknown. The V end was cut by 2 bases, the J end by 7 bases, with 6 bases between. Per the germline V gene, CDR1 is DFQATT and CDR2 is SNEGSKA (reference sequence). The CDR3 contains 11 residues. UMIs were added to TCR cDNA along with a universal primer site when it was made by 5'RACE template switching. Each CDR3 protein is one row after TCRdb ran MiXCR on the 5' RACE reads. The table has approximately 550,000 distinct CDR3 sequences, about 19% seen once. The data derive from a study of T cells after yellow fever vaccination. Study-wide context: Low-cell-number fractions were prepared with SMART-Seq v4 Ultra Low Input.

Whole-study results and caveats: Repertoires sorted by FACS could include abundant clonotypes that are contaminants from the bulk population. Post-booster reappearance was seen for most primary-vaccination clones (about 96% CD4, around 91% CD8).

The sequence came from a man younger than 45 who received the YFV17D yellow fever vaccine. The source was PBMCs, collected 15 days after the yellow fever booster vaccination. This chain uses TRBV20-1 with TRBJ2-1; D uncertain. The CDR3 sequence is CSARFLNEQFF. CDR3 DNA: TGCAGTGCTAGATTCTTAAATGAGCAGTTCTTC.